The clone carrying this T cell receptor (beta chain) was seen once. The data are from a study of OX40 agonist ivuxolimab in advanced cancers. This CDR3 contains 14 residues. Germline V lookup: CDR1 LNHDA, CDR2 SQIVND (reference sequence). V dropped 5 bases and J dropped 0; count of bases not matched to a gene: 3. Sequencing was performed with immunoSEQ multiplex PCR; in TCRdb, only in-frame clones are kept and a portion is missing. This repertoire shows under 20,000 clones, around 77% found once; its top ten account for 24%. The rearrangement uses TRBV19 and TRBJ2-7; 8 bases are a match to TRBD1. Sequencing was performed on CD4+ or CD8+ T cells sorted from blood, taken in a trial of the OX40 agonist ivuxolimab. The source is an adult with an advanced solid tumor such as melanoma, head and neck, liver or kidney cancer. CDR3 DNA: TGTGCCAGTAGTCGAACAGGGGGCTCCTACGAGCAGTACTTC. Protein: CASSRTGGSYEQYF.